This is a list of T cell receptor beta chains from one sample in a study of blood T cell repertoires in COVID-19. Data came from immunoSEQ multiplex PCR; TCRdb stores just in-frame clones and leaves some out. The top ten hold about a sixth of the sample, which has nearly 85,000 clones, approximately 82% seen once. Sequencing used peripheral blood. The receptors shown here come from a woman between 55 and 75 years old with acute or convalescent COVID-19. CDR3s include the opening cysteine and the closing phenylalanine or tryptophan. The D gene is left open where the match is weak. Size values are once, few and many counts, or a class for expanded clones, and some rows have none.

j_call: TRBJ1-3
clone_size: NA
v_call: TRBV6-5
d_call: NA
cdr3_aa: CASSYSEGTSGNTIYF
cdr3_nt: TGTGCCAGCAGTTACTCGGAGGGGACCTCTGGAAACACCATATATTTT

j_call: TRBJ2-1
clone_size: NA
v_call: TRBV11-2
d_call: NA
cdr3_aa: CASSPGQLFREQFF
cdr3_nt: TGTGCCAGCAGCCCCGGACAGCTTTTTCGGGAGCAGTTCTTC

j_call: TRBJ2-7
clone_size: NA
v_call: TRBV29-1
d_call: TRBD2
cdr3_aa: CSVGAGGTYEQYF
cdr3_nt: TGCAGCGTTGGGGCGGGGGGGACCTACGAGCAGTACTTC

j_call: TRBJ2-3
clone_size: NA
v_call: TRBV27
d_call: TRBD2
cdr3_aa: CASTSSLLAGFTDTQYF
cdr3_nt: TGTGCCAGCACCTCGAGCTTACTAGCGGGGTTCACAGATACGCAGTATTTT

j_call: TRBJ2-3
clone_size: NA
v_call: TRBV3-1/TRBV3-2
d_call: TRBD2
cdr3_aa: CASSPGTSGKGADTQYF
cdr3_nt: TGTGCCAGCAGCCCCGGGACTAGCGGAAAGGGGGCAGATACGCAGTATTTT

j_call: TRBJ1-3
clone_size: NA
v_call: TRBV9
d_call: NA
cdr3_aa: CASSGGGGNTIYF
cdr3_nt: TGTGCCAGCAGCGGAGGTGGGGGAAACACCATATATTTT

j_call: TRBJ2-2
clone_size: few
v_call: TRBV7-9
d_call: NA
cdr3_aa: CASSQLTVNGELFF
cdr3_nt: TGTGCCAGCAGCCAACTGACAGTTAACGGGGAGCTGTTTTTT

j_call: TRBJ1-5
clone_size: NA
v_call: TRBV27
d_call: NA
cdr3_aa: CASSLWGGDQPQHF
cdr3_nt: TGTGCCAGCAGTTTATGGGGGGGTGATCAGCCCCAGCATTTT

j_call: TRBJ1-6
clone_size: NA
v_call: TRBV6-1
d_call: TRBD1
cdr3_aa: CASSALTGGYNSPLHF
cdr3_nt: TGTGCCAGCAGTGCTCTGACAGGGGGTTATAATTCACCCCTCCACTTT

j_call: TRBJ1-1
clone_size: NA
v_call: TRBV5-4
d_call: TRBD1
cdr3_aa: CASSIGQGATEAFF
cdr3_nt: TGTGCCAGCAGCATTGGACAGGGGGCCACTGAAGCTTTCTTT

j_call: TRBJ1-2
clone_size: NA
v_call: TRBV6-5
d_call: NA
cdr3_aa: CASSRTGSYGYTF
cdr3_nt: TGTGCCAGCAGTCGAACAGGTAGCTATGGCTACACCTTC

j_call: TRBJ1-4
clone_size: NA
v_call: TRBV13
d_call: NA
cdr3_aa: CASSLGRGGTNEKLFF
cdr3_nt: TGTGCCAGCAGCTTAGGTAGGGGAGGGACTAATGAAAAACTGTTTTTT

j_call: TRBJ1-4
clone_size: NA
v_call: TRBV5-1
d_call: TRBD1
cdr3_aa: CASSLEGAYEKLFF
cdr3_nt: TGCGCCAGCAGCTTGGAGGGGGCGTATGAAAAACTGTTTTTT

j_call: TRBJ1-6
clone_size: once
v_call: TRBV11-2
d_call: NA
cdr3_aa: CASRLEGSPLHF
cdr3_nt: TGTGCCAGCAGACTCGAGGGTTCACCCCTCCACTTT

j_call: TRBJ1-5
clone_size: NA
v_call: TRBV19
d_call: NA
cdr3_aa: CASSITWGDQPQHF
cdr3_nt: TGTGCCAGTAGTATAACGTGGGGCGATCAGCCCCAGCATTTT

j_call: TRBJ2-3
clone_size: NA
v_call: TRBV6-4
d_call: NA
cdr3_aa: CASSAPQDTQYF
cdr3_nt: TGTGCCAGCAGTGCCCCCCAGGATACGCAGTATTTT

j_call: TRBJ2-1
clone_size: NA
v_call: TRBV10-3
d_call: TRBD2
cdr3_aa: CAISDRGLAGKGSQNEQFF
cdr3_nt: TGTGCCATCAGTGATAGGGGGCTAGCGGGAAAGGGGTCACAGAATGAGCAGTTCTTC

j_call: TRBJ1-3
clone_size: few
v_call: TRBV4-1
d_call: TRBD1
cdr3_aa: CASSQVRGTGTGNTIYF
cdr3_nt: TGCGCCAGCAGCCAAGTGAGGGGGACAGGGACTGGAAACACCATATATTTT

j_call: TRBJ1-2
clone_size: NA
v_call: TRBV24-1
d_call: NA
cdr3_aa: CATRPTFLRGGVGGYTF
cdr3_nt: TGTGCCACCCGCCCTACCTTCTTGAGGGGAGGGGTAGGTGGCTACACCTTC

j_call: TRBJ1-1
clone_size: NA
v_call: TRBV19
d_call: NA
cdr3_aa: CASSFLSGNTEAFF
cdr3_nt: TGTGCCAGTAGTTTTCTCTCCGGTAACACTGAAGCTTTCTTT

j_call: TRBJ1-1
clone_size: NA
v_call: TRBV7-2
d_call: TRBD1
cdr3_aa: CASSLGQYYSEAFF
cdr3_nt: TGTGCCAGCAGCTTGGGACAGTATTACTCTGAAGCTTTCTTT

j_call: TRBJ1-6
clone_size: NA
v_call: TRBV2
d_call: NA
cdr3_aa: CATAQGSYNSPLHF
cdr3_nt: TGTGCCACCGCCCAGGGCTCCTATAATTCACCCCTCCACTTT

j_call: TRBJ1-4
clone_size: NA
v_call: TRBV6-6
d_call: NA
cdr3_aa: CASSSSLAGANEKLFF
cdr3_nt: TGTGCCAGCAGTTCCTCCTTGGCCGGAGCTAATGAAAAACTGTTTTTT

j_call: TRBJ2-7
clone_size: NA
v_call: TRBV11-3
d_call: NA
cdr3_aa: CASSGGISSYEQYF
cdr3_nt: TGTGCCAGCAGTGGAGGGATTAGCTCCTACGAGCAGTACTTC

j_call: TRBJ1-2
clone_size: NA
v_call: TRBV28
d_call: TRBD1
cdr3_aa: CASSLGQGGATF
cdr3_nt: TGTGCCAGCAGTCTCGGACAGGGCGGTGCCACCTTC

j_call: TRBJ1-6
clone_size: NA
v_call: TRBV27
d_call: NA
cdr3_aa: CASSLSRSTYNSPLHF
cdr3_nt: TGTGCCAGCAGTTTGTCCAGGTCCACCTATAATTCACCCCTCCACTTT

j_call: TRBJ2-5
clone_size: NA
v_call: TRBV19
d_call: TRBD1
cdr3_aa: CASSGTGGRETQYF
cdr3_nt: TGTGCCAGTAGTGGGACAGGGGGACGGGAGACCCAGTACTTC

j_call: TRBJ2-7
clone_size: NA
v_call: TRBV5-6
d_call: TRBD2
cdr3_aa: CASSLGLAIDEQYF
cdr3_nt: TGTGCCAGCAGCTTGGGACTAGCCATTGACGAGCAGTACTTC

j_call: TRBJ1-5
clone_size: NA
v_call: TRBV27
d_call: NA
cdr3_aa: CASSSYTDQPQHF
cdr3_nt: TGTGCCAGCAGTTCGTATACGGATCAGCCCCAGCATTTT

j_call: TRBJ1-2
clone_size: few
v_call: TRBV4-2
d_call: TRBD1
cdr3_aa: CASSQTGDSDYGYTF
cdr3_nt: TGTGCCAGCAGCCAGACAGGGGATTCGGACTATGGCTACACCTTC

j_call: TRBJ1-3
clone_size: NA
v_call: TRBV7-6
d_call: NA
cdr3_aa: CASGGFSGNTIYF
cdr3_nt: TGTGCCAGTGGGGGGTTCTCTGGAAACACCATATATTTT

j_call: TRBJ1-1
clone_size: NA
v_call: TRBV7-6
d_call: NA
cdr3_aa: CASSASRGRTEAFF
cdr3_nt: TGTGCCAGCAGCGCATCCAGGGGTCGGACTGAAGCTTTCTTT

j_call: TRBJ2-2
clone_size: once
v_call: TRBV5-6
d_call: NA
cdr3_aa: CASSLTIGELFF
cdr3_nt: TGTGCCAGCAGCTTAACAATCGGGGAGCTGTTTTTT

j_call: TRBJ2-1
clone_size: few
v_call: TRBV4-1
d_call: TRBD2
cdr3_aa: CASSQEALWGGGAGEQFF
cdr3_nt: TGCGCCAGCAGCCAAGAGGCCCTCTGGGGCGGGGGGGCTGGCGAGCAGTTCTTC

j_call: TRBJ2-6
clone_size: NA
v_call: TRBV4-2
d_call: TRBD2
cdr3_aa: CASSQEKILAGHSGANVLTF
cdr3_nt: TGTGCCAGCAGCCAAGAGAAAATTCTAGCGGGTCACTCTGGGGCCAACGTCCTGACTTTC

j_call: TRBJ1-5
clone_size: NA
v_call: TRBV5-1
d_call: TRBD1
cdr3_aa: CASSLAGQGLGPQHF
cdr3_nt: TGCGCCAGCAGCTTGGCGGGACAGGGCCTCGGGCCCCAGCATTTT

j_call: TRBJ2-3
clone_size: once
v_call: TRBV7-2
d_call: TRBD2
cdr3_aa: CASSLGLAGGADTQYF
cdr3_nt: TGTGCCAGCAGCTTAGGACTAGCGGGAGGGGCAGATACGCAGTATTTT

j_call: TRBJ2-2
clone_size: NA
v_call: TRBV9
d_call: TRBD1
cdr3_aa: CASSPPGGEISGELFF
cdr3_nt: TGTGCCAGCAGCCCACCAGGGGGCGAGATATCCGGGGAGCTGTTTTTT

j_call: TRBJ1-2
clone_size: once
v_call: TRBV13
d_call: TRBD1
cdr3_aa: CASSFGQGKGDYGYTF
cdr3_nt: TGTGCCAGCAGCTTTGGACAGGGAAAAGGGGACTATGGCTACACCTTC

j_call: TRBJ2-6
clone_size: NA
v_call: TRBV7-2
d_call: TRBD1
cdr3_aa: CASSLRGLPSGANVLTF
cdr3_nt: TGTGCCAGCAGCCTCAGGGGGCTCCCCTCTGGGGCCAACGTCCTGACTTTC

j_call: TRBJ2-2
clone_size: NA
v_call: TRBV5-6
d_call: NA
cdr3_aa: CASSLTAGELFF
cdr3_nt: TGTGCCAGCAGCTTGACTGCCGGGGAGCTGTTTTTT

j_call: TRBJ1-1
clone_size: NA
v_call: TRBV11-2
d_call: TRBD1
cdr3_aa: CASSVDREVRAFF
cdr3_nt: TGTGCCAGCAGCGTGGACAGGGAAGTCCGAGCTTTCTTT

j_call: TRBJ2-7
clone_size: NA
v_call: TRBV30
d_call: TRBD1
cdr3_aa: CAWSVDAGTGKYYEQYF
cdr3_nt: TGTGCCTGGAGTGTAGATGCCGGGACAGGGAAATACTACGAGCAGTACTTC

j_call: TRBJ2-7
clone_size: once
v_call: TRBV2
d_call: TRBD2
cdr3_aa: CASSESGRAEGEQYF
cdr3_nt: TGTGCCAGCAGTGAAAGCGGGAGGGCCGAAGGGGAGCAGTACTTC

j_call: TRBJ1-6
clone_size: few
v_call: TRBV10-2
d_call: NA
cdr3_aa: CASSETVNSPLHF
cdr3_nt: TGCGCCAGCAGTGAGACAGTCAATTCACCCCTCCACTTT

j_call: TRBJ2-1
clone_size: few
v_call: TRBV3-1/TRBV3-2
d_call: TRBD2
cdr3_aa: CASSNHLAGYEQFF
cdr3_nt: TGTGCCAGCAGCAATCATCTAGCGGGTTATGAGCAGTTCTTC

j_call: TRBJ2-2
clone_size: NA
v_call: TRBV5-1
d_call: NA
cdr3_aa: CASSSLPQGSAGELFF
cdr3_nt: TGCGCCAGCAGCTCCCTACCCCAGGGCAGCGCCGGGGAGCTGTTTTTT

j_call: TRBJ2-7
clone_size: NA
v_call: TRBV7-2
d_call: NA
cdr3_aa: CASSSGGGEQYF
cdr3_nt: TGTGCCAGCAGCTCAGGAGGTGGCGAGCAGTACTTC

j_call: TRBJ2-1
clone_size: NA
v_call: TRBV24-1
d_call: TRBD2
cdr3_aa: CATSGNGLAQFF
cdr3_nt: TGTGCCACCAGTGGGAACGGACTAGCGCAGTTCTTC

j_call: TRBJ1-3
clone_size: NA
v_call: TRBV27
d_call: TRBD1
cdr3_aa: CASTASGGISGNTIYF
cdr3_nt: TGTGCCAGCACCGCGTCAGGGGGCATTTCTGGAAACACCATATATTTT

j_call: TRBJ1-1
clone_size: NA
v_call: TRBV19
d_call: NA
cdr3_aa: CASSLGGRTLADRAFF
cdr3_nt: TGTGCCAGTAGTCTCGGGGGTAGGACGCTTGCTGACCGAGCTTTCTTT

j_call: TRBJ1-2
clone_size: NA
v_call: TRBV3-1/TRBV3-2
d_call: TRBD1
cdr3_aa: CASSQAGQVFYGYTF
cdr3_nt: TGTGCCAGCAGCCAAGCGGGACAGGTTTTCTATGGCTACACCTTC

j_call: TRBJ2-7
clone_size: few
v_call: TRBV11-2
d_call: NA
cdr3_aa: CASSRSYEQYF
cdr3_nt: TGTGCCAGCAGCCGCTCCTACGAGCAGTACTTC

j_call: TRBJ1-1
clone_size: NA
v_call: TRBV10-3
d_call: NA
cdr3_aa: CAISETRGTEAFF
cdr3_nt: TGTGCCATCAGTGAAACCAGGGGCACTGAAGCTTTCTTT

j_call: TRBJ2-7
clone_size: NA
v_call: TRBV5-5
d_call: NA
cdr3_aa: CASSLDIATTYEQYF
cdr3_nt: TGTGCCAGCAGCTTGGACATAGCTACCACCTACGAGCAGTACTTC

j_call: TRBJ2-6
clone_size: NA
v_call: TRBV7-9
d_call: NA
cdr3_aa: CASSVLGANVLTF
cdr3_nt: TGTGCCAGCAGCGTCCTTGGGGCCAACGTCCTGACTTTC

j_call: TRBJ1-1
clone_size: NA
v_call: TRBV7-9
d_call: NA
cdr3_aa: CASSRSRDADFNTEAFF
cdr3_nt: TGTGCCAGCAGCCGTAGCCGTGACGCCGATTTTAACACTGAAGCTTTCTTT